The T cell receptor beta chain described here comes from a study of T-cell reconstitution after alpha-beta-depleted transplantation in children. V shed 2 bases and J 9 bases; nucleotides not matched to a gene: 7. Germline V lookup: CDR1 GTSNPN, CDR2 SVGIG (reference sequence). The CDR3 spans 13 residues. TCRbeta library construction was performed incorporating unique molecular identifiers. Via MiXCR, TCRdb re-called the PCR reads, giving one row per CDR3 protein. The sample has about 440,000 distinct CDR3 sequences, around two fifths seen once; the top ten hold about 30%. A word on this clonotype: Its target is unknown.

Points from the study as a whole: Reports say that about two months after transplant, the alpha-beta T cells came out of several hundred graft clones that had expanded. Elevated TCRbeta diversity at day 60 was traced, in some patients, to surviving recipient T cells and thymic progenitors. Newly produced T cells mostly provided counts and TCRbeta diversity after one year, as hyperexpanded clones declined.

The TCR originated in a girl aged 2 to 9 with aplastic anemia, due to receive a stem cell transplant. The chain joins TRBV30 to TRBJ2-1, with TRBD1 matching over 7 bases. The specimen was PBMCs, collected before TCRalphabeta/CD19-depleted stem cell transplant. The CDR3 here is CAWSMTGWSEQFF. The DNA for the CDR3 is TGTGCCTGGAGTATGACAGGGTGGTCTGAGCAGTTCTTC.